These T cell receptor beta chains were read from a single sample in a study of blood T cells in healthy people across ages. TCRdb passed the 5' RACE reads through MiXCR, listing each CDR3 protein once. The sample shows around 1,500,000 distinct CDR3 sequences, roughly 45% of them seen only once. The sequenced sample was blood. Receptors were obtained from a woman under 30 in good health. The CDR3 runs from the conserved cysteine through the conserved F or W. A D gene is named only where the DNA matches it firmly. Clone size is given for some rows only: seen once, a few or many times, or a class if the clone is expanded.

d_gene: .; j_gene: TRBJ2-7; abundance: many; v_gene: TRBV20-1; CDR3nt: TGCAGTGCTAGAATAGGATACGAGCAGTACTTC; CDR3aa: CSARIGYEQYF
d_gene: .; j_gene: TRBJ2-1; abundance: .; v_gene: TRBV7-2; CDR3nt: TGTGCCAGCAGCCCCCTCCCCGGCGCCCGATTGTTAAATGAGCAGTTCTTC; CDR3aa: CASSPLPGARLLNEQFF
d_gene: .; j_gene: TRBJ2-3; abundance: few; v_gene: TRBV10-3; CDR3nt: TGTGCCATCAGTGAAGGTCCGACAGATACGCAGTATTTT; CDR3aa: CAISEGPTDTQYF
d_gene: .; j_gene: TRBJ2-1; abundance: .; v_gene: TRBV7-2; CDR3nt: TGTGCCAGCAGCTTAGTCGGGGGTATGAATGAGCAGTTCTTC; CDR3aa: CASSLVGGMNEQFF
d_gene: .; j_gene: TRBJ2-3; abundance: .; v_gene: TRBV7-2; CDR3nt: TGTGCCAGCAGCGTAGCCCAGGGAACAGATACGCAGTATTTT; CDR3aa: CASSVAQGTDTQYF
d_gene: TRBD2; j_gene: TRBJ2-3; abundance: few; v_gene: TRBV2; CDR3nt: TGTGCCAGCAGTCCTGCTAGCGGATCCATCGGGGATACGCAGTATTTT; CDR3aa: CASSPASGSIGDTQYF
d_gene: .; j_gene: TRBJ2-1; abundance: few; v_gene: TRBV20-1; CDR3nt: TGCAGTGCTAGAGATGGGAACAACAATGAGCAGTTCTTC; CDR3aa: CSARDGNNNEQFF
d_gene: .; j_gene: TRBJ1-1; abundance: .; v_gene: TRBV20-1; CDR3nt: TGCAGTGCTAGAGTAGATGGGGTTCTGGGCACTGAAGCTTTCTTT; CDR3aa: CSARVDGVLGTEAFF
d_gene: .; j_gene: TRBJ2-7; abundance: .; v_gene: TRBV6-5; CDR3nt: TGTGCCAGCACCCCAGGGGCTCCCTACGAGCAGTACTTC; CDR3aa: CASTPGAPYEQYF
d_gene: .; j_gene: TRBJ2-2; abundance: .; v_gene: TRBV4-1; CDR3nt: TGCGCCAGCAGCCATACCCCTGGCCAGGGGGGCGGGGAGCTGTTTTTT; CDR3aa: CASSHTPGQGGGELFF
d_gene: TRBD1; j_gene: TRBJ2-7; abundance: few; v_gene: TRBV6-5; CDR3nt: TGTGCCAGCAGTTACTCGGGCTTACCGGGACAGGAATTCAACGAGCAGTACTTC; CDR3aa: CASSYSGLPGQEFNEQYF
d_gene: .; j_gene: TRBJ2-7; abundance: few; v_gene: TRBV24-1; CDR3nt: TGTGCCACCAGTGCCCCCAGCGGCGAGCAGTACTTC; CDR3aa: CATSAPSGEQYF
d_gene: TRBD2; j_gene: TRBJ2-1; abundance: .; v_gene: TRBV28; CDR3nt: TGTGCCAGCAGTTGGGGACTAGCGGGATACGGCAATGAGCAGTTCTTC; CDR3aa: CASSWGLAGYGNEQFF
d_gene: .; j_gene: TRBJ2-7; abundance: once; v_gene: TRBV4-3; CDR3nt: TGCGCCAGCAGCCAAGATTTCGAGGGCCACTACGAGCAGTACTTC; CDR3aa: CASSQDFEGHYEQYF
d_gene: .; j_gene: TRBJ2-7; abundance: once; v_gene: TRBV20-1; CDR3nt: TGCAGTGCTAGTGACATACGGGGGCACACCTACGAGCAGTACTTC; CDR3aa: CSASDIRGHTYEQYF
d_gene: .; j_gene: TRBJ1-1; abundance: .; v_gene: TRBV3-1; CDR3nt: TGTGCCAGCAGACCAGGGTGGGTCACTGAAGCTTTCTTT; CDR3aa: CASRPGWVTEAFF
d_gene: TRBD2; j_gene: TRBJ2-5; abundance: .; v_gene: TRBV6-6; CDR3nt: TGTGCCAGCAAACTAGCGGATCAAGAGACCCAGTACTTC; CDR3aa: CASKLADQETQYF
d_gene: TRBD1; j_gene: TRBJ1-2; abundance: once; v_gene: TRBV20-1; CDR3nt: TGCAGTGCTAGAATGGCCGACAGGGGGGCCTTCAACTATGGCTACACCTTC; CDR3aa: CSARMADRGAFNYGYTF
d_gene: .; j_gene: TRBJ1-2; abundance: .; v_gene: TRBV20-1; CDR3nt: TGCAGTGCTAGCGATGGGGATGGCTACACCTTC; CDR3aa: CSASDGDGYTF
d_gene: TRBD2; j_gene: TRBJ2-3; abundance: few; v_gene: TRBV20-1; CDR3nt: TGCAGTGCTAAGAGGACTAGCGGGGGCGGCGTTACGCAGTATTTT; CDR3aa: CSAKRTSGGGVTQYF
d_gene: .; j_gene: TRBJ2-7; abundance: many; v_gene: TRBV6-2/TRBV6-3; CDR3nt: TGTGCCAGCACCGCGGACACGGAATACGAGCAGTACTTC; CDR3aa: CASTADTEYEQYF
d_gene: .; j_gene: TRBJ2-1; abundance: .; v_gene: TRBV18; CDR3nt: TGTGCCAGCTCACCACTTGGGTATTTGGGTGAGCAGTTCTTC; CDR3aa: CASSPLGYLGEQFF
d_gene: TRBD2; j_gene: TRBJ2-1; abundance: few; v_gene: TRBV12-3/TRBV12-4; CDR3nt: TGTGCCAGCAGTTTTCTCCCCGAGACTAGCGGCTCCTACAATGAGCAGTTCTTC; CDR3aa: CASSFLPETSGSYNEQFF
d_gene: .; j_gene: TRBJ2-7; abundance: few; v_gene: TRBV12-3/TRBV12-4; CDR3nt: TGTGCCAGCAGTTTCGATACATACTACGAGCAGTACTTC; CDR3aa: CASSFDTYYEQYF
d_gene: .; j_gene: TRBJ2-7; abundance: .; v_gene: TRBV5-6; CDR3nt: TGTGCCTGCAGCTTCGCTAGCCCCTCCTACGAGCAGTACTTC; CDR3aa: CACSFASPSYEQYF
d_gene: .; j_gene: TRBJ2-3; abundance: .; v_gene: TRBV9; CDR3nt: TGTGCCAGCAGCGTAACCGCCGGGACCTGGGAAGATACGCAGTATTTT; CDR3aa: CASSVTAGTWEDTQYF
d_gene: TRBD2; j_gene: TRBJ2-3; abundance: few; v_gene: TRBV30; CDR3nt: TGTGCCTGGGCTAGCGGGAGTACAGATACGCAGTATTTT; CDR3aa: CAWASGSTDTQYF
d_gene: .; j_gene: TRBJ2-3; abundance: few; v_gene: TRBV9; CDR3nt: TGTGCCAGCAGCGTAGCTACGACGGGCACAGATACGCAGTATTTT; CDR3aa: CASSVATTGTDTQYF
d_gene: .; j_gene: TRBJ2-1; abundance: few; v_gene: TRBV12-3/TRBV12-4; CDR3nt: TGTGCCAGCCGCCTCTCCCTCGGCGAGCAGTTCTTC; CDR3aa: CASRLSLGEQFF
d_gene: .; j_gene: TRBJ2-1; abundance: .; v_gene: TRBV7-2; CDR3nt: TGTGCCAGTAGGAAGAGCTCCTACAATGAGCAGTTCTTC; CDR3aa: CASRKSSYNEQFF
d_gene: .; j_gene: TRBJ2-3; abundance: many; v_gene: TRBV29-1; CDR3nt: TGCAGCGCTGGTGGGATTAGCGTATACACAGATACGCAGTATTTT; CDR3aa: CSAGGISVYTDTQYF
d_gene: .; j_gene: TRBJ2-1; abundance: .; v_gene: TRBV20-1; CDR3nt: TGCAGTGCTAGTCGGTTATACAATGAGCAGTTCTTC; CDR3aa: CSASRLYNEQFF
d_gene: .; j_gene: TRBJ1-2; abundance: .; v_gene: TRBV12-3/TRBV12-4; CDR3nt: TGTGCCAGCAGTTTGGAGACAGGAATTAGGTTTAACTATGGCTACACCTTC; CDR3aa: CASSLETGIRFNYGYTF
d_gene: TRBD1; j_gene: TRBJ2-7; abundance: .; v_gene: TRBV6-5; CDR3nt: TGTGCCAGCAGTTACCATGAGACAGGGTCCGAGCAGTACTTC; CDR3aa: CASSYHETGSEQYF
d_gene: .; j_gene: TRBJ1-2; abundance: .; v_gene: TRBV6-1; CDR3nt: TGTGCCAGCAACCCCCCAAAAGGGGCCAATTCCTATGGCTACACCTTC; CDR3aa: CASNPPKGANSYGYTF
d_gene: TRBD2; j_gene: TRBJ2-4; abundance: .; v_gene: TRBV29-1; CDR3nt: TGCAGCGTTGATGGGACTAGCGCCGGTTCGGATGAGCAGTACTTC; CDR3aa: CSVDGTSAGSDEQYF
d_gene: .; j_gene: TRBJ2-4; abundance: .; v_gene: TRBV6-6; CDR3nt: TGTGCCAGCAGTCCAATCGAGGGATTATCTGCTTCGTACTTC; CDR3aa: CASSPIEGLSASYF
d_gene: .; j_gene: TRBJ1-1; abundance: .; v_gene: TRBV20-1; CDR3nt: TGCAGTGTTGAAAGCGTGAACACTGAAGCTTTCTTT; CDR3aa: CSVESVNTEAFF
d_gene: TRBD1; j_gene: TRBJ2-5; abundance: .; v_gene: TRBV6-6; CDR3nt: TGTGCCAGCAGTTACGCCGCTGACAGGGGGCTTGCGGAGACCCAGTACTTC; CDR3aa: CASSYAADRGLAETQYF
d_gene: TRBD1; j_gene: TRBJ2-7; abundance: .; v_gene: TRBV2; CDR3nt: TGTGCCAGCGTAGGGGACAGGGGGGCGGACGAGCAGTACTTC; CDR3aa: CASVGDRGADEQYF
d_gene: TRBD2; j_gene: TRBJ2-1; abundance: .; v_gene: TRBV12-5; CDR3nt: TGTGCTAGTGGTCCGTCGGCGGGGGGATCCTACAATGAGCAGTTCTTC; CDR3aa: CASGPSAGGSYNEQFF
d_gene: .; j_gene: TRBJ2-7; abundance: .; v_gene: TRBV5-8; CDR3nt: TGTGCCACCAAGGGGACTCCCAGCTCCTACGAGCAGTACTTC; CDR3aa: CATKGTPSSYEQYF
d_gene: .; j_gene: TRBJ1-1; abundance: once; v_gene: TRBV6-1; CDR3nt: TGTGCCAGCAGTGAAACAGGGAAGAACACTGAAGCTTTCTTT; CDR3aa: CASSETGKNTEAFF
d_gene: .; j_gene: TRBJ1-2; abundance: .; v_gene: TRBV4-1; CDR3nt: TGCGCCAGCAGCCAGTTGTATCTGGACTATGGCTACACCTTC; CDR3aa: CASSQLYLDYGYTF
d_gene: TRBD2; j_gene: TRBJ2-5; abundance: few; v_gene: TRBV29-1; CDR3nt: TGCAGCGTTGGGAGCGGGACCCAAGAGACCCAGTACTTC; CDR3aa: CSVGSGTQETQYF
d_gene: TRBD2; j_gene: TRBJ2-5; abundance: .; v_gene: TRBV10-3; CDR3nt: TGTGCCACTAATAGGGGCGGGGGAGAGACCCAGTACTTC; CDR3aa: CATNRGGGETQYF
d_gene: .; j_gene: TRBJ2-3; abundance: few; v_gene: TRBV10-3; CDR3nt: TGTGCCATCAGTGAGTCAGTTGGAGGGGGTCTTCGGGATACGCAGTATTTT; CDR3aa: CAISESVGGGLRDTQYF
d_gene: .; j_gene: TRBJ1-4; abundance: .; v_gene: TRBV20-1; CDR3nt: TGCAGTGCTAGAGCAAGGGGTGTGGGGGAAAAACTGTTTTTT; CDR3aa: CSARARGVGEKLFF
d_gene: TRBD1; j_gene: TRBJ2-3; abundance: .; v_gene: TRBV18; CDR3nt: TGTGCCAGCTCACGGCCTGGGAAGGGGGCAAGCGCAGATACGCAGTATTTT; CDR3aa: CASSRPGKGASADTQYF
d_gene: .; j_gene: TRBJ2-1; abundance: .; v_gene: TRBV7-9; CDR3nt: TGTGCCAGCAGCTTCGGGGTTACCTACAATGAGCAGTTCTTC; CDR3aa: CASSFGVTYNEQFF
d_gene: TRBD2; j_gene: TRBJ2-7; abundance: few; v_gene: TRBV13; CDR3nt: TGTGCCAGCAGCTTAGGCCGGGCGGGGGCCTACGAGCAGTACTTC; CDR3aa: CASSLGRAGAYEQYF
d_gene: .; j_gene: TRBJ1-2; abundance: .; v_gene: TRBV7-2; CDR3nt: TGTGCCAGCAGCACCCGGACAGTAGGCGGCTACACCTTC; CDR3aa: CASSTRTVGGYTF
d_gene: TRBD1; j_gene: TRBJ2-1; abundance: .; v_gene: TRBV12-3/TRBV12-4; CDR3nt: TGTGCCAGCAGTCCAGACAGGGCCGGGAATGAGCAGTTCTTC; CDR3aa: CASSPDRAGNEQFF
d_gene: TRBD1; j_gene: TRBJ2-1; abundance: few; v_gene: TRBV18; CDR3nt: TGTGCCACCGCTGGGACAGGGGGGACCAATGAGCAGTTCTTC; CDR3aa: CATAGTGGTNEQFF
d_gene: .; j_gene: TRBJ2-1; abundance: .; v_gene: TRBV6-1; CDR3nt: TGTGCCAGCAGTGAAACGGCGAGGGGGGGTAAGAATGAGCAGTTCTTC; CDR3aa: CASSETARGGKNEQFF
d_gene: .; j_gene: TRBJ1-5; abundance: .; v_gene: TRBV24-1; CDR3nt: TGTGCCACCAGTGAAGGGGGATTGGGCAATCAGCCCCAGCATTTT; CDR3aa: CATSEGGLGNQPQHF